This TCR beta chain originates from a study of STAT5B mutations in CD4+ large granular lymphocyte leukemia. Overall study findings and caveats: About a quarter of private leukemic clonotypes occurred rarely in other patients' non-leukemic repertoires. Patient CD4-sorted repertoires stayed more clonal than healthy ones after leukemic-clone removal.

Libraries were prepared by immunoSEQ multiplex PCR; TCRdb keeps only in-frame clonotypes and omits some of them. Of fewer than 50,000 clones in the sample, roughly 80% were seen once. Note on this clone: Its antigen remains unknown.

The sample taken for sequencing was CD4+ T cells from blood buffy coats. This sequence was found in a human donor in good health.

The CDR3 DNA sequence: TGTGCCAGCAGACTAGCGGAGCAGTTCTTC. Protein sequence: CASRLAEQFF. The chain combines TRBV2 with TRBJ2-1; the match to TRBD2 covers 7 bases. The V segment lost 6 bases and the J segment 10 bases; nucleotides outside the gene matches: 0. Germline CDR1 reads SNHLY; CDR2 reads FYNNEI. This CDR3 is 10 amino acids long.